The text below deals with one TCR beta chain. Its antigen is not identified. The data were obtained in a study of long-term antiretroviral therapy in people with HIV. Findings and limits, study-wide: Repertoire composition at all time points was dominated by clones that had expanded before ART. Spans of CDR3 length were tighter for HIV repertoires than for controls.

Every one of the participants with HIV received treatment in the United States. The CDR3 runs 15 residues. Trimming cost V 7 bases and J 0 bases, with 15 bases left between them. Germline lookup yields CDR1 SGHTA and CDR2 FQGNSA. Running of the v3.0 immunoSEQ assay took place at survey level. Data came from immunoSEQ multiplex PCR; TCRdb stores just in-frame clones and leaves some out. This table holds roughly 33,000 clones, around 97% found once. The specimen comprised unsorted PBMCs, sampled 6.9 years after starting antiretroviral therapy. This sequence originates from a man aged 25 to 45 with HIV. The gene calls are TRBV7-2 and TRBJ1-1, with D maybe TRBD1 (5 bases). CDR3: CASNHGRVLNTEAFF. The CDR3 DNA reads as TGTGCCAGCAACCACGGCAGGGTTTTGAACACTGAAGCTTTCTTT.